This TCR beta chain was found in a study of OX40 agonist ivuxolimab in advanced cancers. Overall study findings and caveats: With doses of 0.1 to 3.0 mg/kg, CD4+ and CD8+ blood T cells had undergone clonal expansion by week 6. Fewer expanded clones were found on average in CD4+ than in CD8+ T cells.

Germline lookup yields CDR1 SGHVS and CDR2 FQNEAQ. The CDR3 has 15 residues. The V and J ends lost 5 bases and 6 bases, in that order; junction bases with no gene match: 8. Repertoires were generated with immunoSEQ multiplex PCR, while TCRdb's copy carries only in-frame clones and drops some. The sample lists about 58,000 clones; roughly four fifths were seen once. Comment on this clone: The target antigen is unknown.

The source is an adult with an advanced solid tumor such as melanoma, head and neck, liver or kidney cancer. Sequencing was performed on CD4+ or CD8+ T cells sorted from blood, taken in a trial of the OX40 agonist ivuxolimab. The genes are TRBV7-8 and TRBJ2-1; 9 nucleotides match TRBD2. CDR3 sequence: CASSPGGTSPNEQFF. CDR3 DNA sequence: TGTGCCAGCAGCCCGGGTGGGACTAGCCCCAATGAGCAGTTCTTC.